Below are 9 T cell receptor beta chains sequenced from a single sample in a study of regulatory T cells in long-lasting Graves disease (dated by TCRdb to the early 2020s). The label giving this sample's time point can be read as: newly diagnosed GD, antithyroid drugs for less than 3 months. RNA was extracted from PBMCs in TRIzol for both TCR sequencing and RNA sequencing. The library was obtained by multiplex PCR. Sequenced using an Illumina HiSeq 4000. CDR3 regions were amplified by Arm-PCR with iRepertoire HTBI primers to construct TCR beta libraries. The public reads were run again by TCRdb, first through fastp at Q25 and then through MiXCR, and only productive beta chains were kept. Under each unique CDR3 protein, matching rows form one entry showing the most common genes and DNA. The sample table shows 450,000 to 650,000 distinct CDR3 sequences, and around 15% are seen once. The biggest ten clones account for approximately 25% of the sample.

A further study also used this sample, focusing on T cells in Graves' hyperthyroidism and ophthalmopathy.

Source: peripheral blood mononuclear cells (PBMCs), taken at new diagnosis, from a patient treated with antithyroid drugs. These TCRs come from a woman aged 35-65 years with Graves disease. Donor details come from another sample of the same person, matched by shared clones.

The V gene is TRBV12-3 or TRBV12-4, the J gene TRBJ2-2; D is perhaps TRBD1 or TRBD2 (5 bases each). The CDR3 loop spans 14 amino acids. The V and J ends lost 5 bases and 7 bases respectively, with 14 bases between them. The CDR3 sequence is CASSQGPNHGELFF. In DNA, the CDR3 is TGTGCCAGCAGTCAGGGACCTAACCACGGGGAGCTGTTTTTT.

J is TRBJ1-1 and V is TRBV20-1, with a possible D match to TRBD1 (5 bases). The germline V gene has CDR1 DFQATT and CDR2 SNEGSKA (reference sequence). Deletions cut 6 bases from V and 5 bases from J, with 19 bases between. The CDR3 consists of 14 residues. CDR3 DNA sequence: TGCAGTGCCGCCCCGGCAGGGAAGGGGACTGAAGCTTTCTTT. Protein: CSAAPAGKGTEAFF.

The sample holds a few counts of this clonotype. The chain carries TRBV4-1 and TRBJ1-4; TRBD1 matches 7 bases. The CDR3 runs to 14 residues. CDR1 is MGHRA and CDR2 is YSYEKL in the germline V gene. V shed 4 bases, J shed 5 bases, and the junction held 4 bases outside the gene matches. The CDR3 sequence is CASSREQGNEKLFF. CDR3 sequence (DNA): TGCGCCAGCAGCCGAGAACAGGGGAATGAAAAACTGTTTTTT.

This chain links TRBV13 with TRBJ2-1; TRBD2 aligns across 9 bases. J was trimmed by 6 bases and V by 10 bases; bases with no gene match: 13. In germline, CDR1 is PRHDT, CDR2 FYEKMQ (reference sequence). The CDR3 contains 15 residues. The CDR3 loop reads CATPPEAGGSNEQFF. CDR3 sequence (DNA): TGTGCCACCCCCCCGGAGGCGGGGGGGAGCAATGAGCAGTTCTTC.

Remarks on this clonotype: A much larger clonotype is one base distant, so this may be a read error. V usage is TRBV2 and J usage is TRBJ2-1; 9 positions agree with TRBD2. This CDR3 spans 14 amino acids. Trimming took 6 bases from V and 7 from J; bases not matched to a gene: 7. Germline CDR1 and CDR2: SNHLY and FYNNEI. This CDR3 reads CASRVAGAPNEQFF. The CDR3 nucleotides are TGTGCCAGCAGAGTAGCGGGGGCGCCGAATGAGCAGTTCTTC.

As to this clonotype: The junction differs from germline at one of its ends, possibly a read error. The chain is built from TRBV5-1 and TRBJ1-5; D gene uncertain. The CDR3 is 14 amino acids. Germline-derived CDR1 and CDR2 are SGHRS and YFSETQ. The CDR3 DNA follows: TGTGCCAGCAGCTCACGGGCCTCTAATCAGCCCCAGCATTTT. Its translation is CASSSRASNQPQHF.

This clonotype was counted a few times. This rearrangement joins TRBV5-5 to TRBJ1-2; no clear D gene. The CDR3 has 11 residues. Germline CDR1 and CDR2: SGHKS and YYEKEE (reference sequence). Trimming removed 0 bases at V and 8 bases at J, with 5 bases between. CDR3 nucleotide sequence: TGTGCCAGCAGCTTGGAAATGGGCTACACCTTC. Protein: CASSLEMGYTF.

A single count supports this clonotype. This could be a read error, since a much larger clone is one nucleotide away. The CDR3 end shows no conserved phenylalanine or tryptophan, and so a read error is likely. CDR3: CASSPHPTRGYTS. The CDR3 DNA sequence: TGTGCCAGCAGTCCACACCCAACAAGGGGCTACACCTCC. V and J are TRBV2 and TRBJ1-2; no clear D. The CDR3 consists of 13 residues. The germline CDR1 and CDR2 sequences are SNHLY and FYNNEI. V was shortened by 5 bases and J by 8 bases, with 15 bases between the two germline ends.

This chain joins TRBV3-1 and TRBJ2-4, with 9 bases aligning to TRBD1. J lost 6 bases, V lost 1 base, and 7 bases had no gene match. The CDR3 runs 16 residues. The V gene's germline CDR1 is LGHDT and CDR2 YNNKEL (reference sequence). In DNA, the CDR3 is TGTGCCAGCAGCCAAGTCGGCAAGGGACAGGGAAACATTCAGTACTTC. Translated, it gives CASSQVGKGQGNIQYF.